This T cell receptor (beta chain) was recovered during a study of human versus mouse CDR3 diversity and MHC coevolution. V was trimmed by 3 bases and J by 6 bases, leaving 13 bases between them. The CDR3 is made up of 14 amino acids. Germline V gives CDR1 SGHNT, CDR2 YYREEE (reference sequence). For this clone: Its target is not known.

This table comes from immunoSEQ multiplex PCR, and its TCRdb copy is limited to in-frame clones, with some not included. Of 60,000 or so clones in the sample, 94% were seen once. The study, taken as a whole, reports: iCHAO1 estimated the human TCR beta repertoire at roughly 1.5 million clonotypes.

Cells were CD45RO-negative CD62L-positive naive CD4 T cells sorted from PBMCs. This TCR derives from a person between 55 and 69 years old in good health. The sequenced sample consisted of naive CD4+ T cells from blood. Subset of the sample: CD45RO-negative CD62L-positive naive CD4 T cells. The chain links TRBV5-4 to TRBJ2-4; perhaps TRBD2 as D (6 bases). CDR3 amino acids: CASSSGTVGNIQYF. Written as DNA, the CDR3 is TGTGCCAGCAGCTCAGGGACTGTAGGAAACATTCAGTACTTC.